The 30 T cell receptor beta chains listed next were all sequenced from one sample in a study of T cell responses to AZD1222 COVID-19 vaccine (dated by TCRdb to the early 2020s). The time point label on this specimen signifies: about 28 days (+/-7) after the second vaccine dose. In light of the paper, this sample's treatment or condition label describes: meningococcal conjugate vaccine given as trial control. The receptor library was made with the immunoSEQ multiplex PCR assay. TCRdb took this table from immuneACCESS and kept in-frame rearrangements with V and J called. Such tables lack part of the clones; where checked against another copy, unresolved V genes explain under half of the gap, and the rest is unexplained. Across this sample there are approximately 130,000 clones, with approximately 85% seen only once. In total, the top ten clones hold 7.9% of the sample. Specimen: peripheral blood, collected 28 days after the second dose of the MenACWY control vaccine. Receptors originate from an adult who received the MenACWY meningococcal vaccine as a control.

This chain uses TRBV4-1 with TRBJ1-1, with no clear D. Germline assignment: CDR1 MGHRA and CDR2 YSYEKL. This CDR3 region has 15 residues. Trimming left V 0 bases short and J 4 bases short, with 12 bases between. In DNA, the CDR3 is TGCGCCAGCAGCCAAGATCCCACGGGAAGCACTGAAGCTTTCTTT. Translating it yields CASSQDPTGSTEAFF.

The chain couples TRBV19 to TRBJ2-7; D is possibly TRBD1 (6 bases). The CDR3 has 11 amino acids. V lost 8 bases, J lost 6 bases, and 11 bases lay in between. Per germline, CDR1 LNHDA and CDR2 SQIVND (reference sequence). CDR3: CASGTQGEQYF. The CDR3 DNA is TGTGCCAGTGGAACACAGGGCGAGCAGTACTTC. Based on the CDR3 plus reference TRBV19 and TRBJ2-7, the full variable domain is DGGITQSPKYLFRKEGQNVTLSCEQNLNHDAMYWYRQDPGQGLRLIYYSQIVNDFQKGDIAEGYSVSREKKESFPLTVTSAQKNPTAFYLCASGTQGEQYFGPGTRLTVT.

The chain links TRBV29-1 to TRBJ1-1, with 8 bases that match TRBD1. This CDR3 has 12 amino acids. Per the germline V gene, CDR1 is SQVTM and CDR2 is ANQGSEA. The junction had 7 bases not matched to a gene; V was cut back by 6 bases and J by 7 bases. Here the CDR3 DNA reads TGCAGCGTAGAGGGGACAGGCATTGAAGCTTTCTTT. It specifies CSVEGTGIEAFF.

The chain's CDR3 is CASSKGQAYNEQFF. The CDR3 bases are TGTGCCAGTAGTAAGGGACAGGCCTACAATGAGCAGTTCTTC. This chain joins TRBV19 and TRBJ2-1; 8 bases line up with TRBD1. V was clipped by 4 bases and J by 2 bases; unmatched bases: 1. The CDR3 length is 14 residues. Germline CDR1 LNHDA, CDR2 SQIVND (reference sequence). Full variable domain (outside the CDR3, taken from reference TRBV19 and TRBJ2-1): DGGITQSPKYLFRKEGQNVTLSCEQNLNHDAMYWYRQDPGQGLRLIYYSQIVNDFQKGDIAEGYSVSREKKESFPLTVTSAQKNPTAFYLCASSKGQAYNEQFFGPGTRLTVL.

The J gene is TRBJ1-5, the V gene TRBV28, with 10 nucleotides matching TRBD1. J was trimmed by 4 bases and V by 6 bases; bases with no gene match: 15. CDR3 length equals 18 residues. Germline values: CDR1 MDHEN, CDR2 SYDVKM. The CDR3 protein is CASSHVPGQGIGNQPQHF. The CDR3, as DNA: TGTGCCAGCAGCCACGTCCCGGGACAGGGGATAGGAAATCAGCCCCAGCATTTT.

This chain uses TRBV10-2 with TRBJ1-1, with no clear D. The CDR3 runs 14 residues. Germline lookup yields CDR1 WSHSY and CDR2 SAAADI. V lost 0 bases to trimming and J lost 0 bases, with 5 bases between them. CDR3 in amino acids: CASSESGMNTEAFF. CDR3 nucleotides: TGCGCCAGCAGTGAGTCAGGGATGAACACTGAAGCTTTCTTT.

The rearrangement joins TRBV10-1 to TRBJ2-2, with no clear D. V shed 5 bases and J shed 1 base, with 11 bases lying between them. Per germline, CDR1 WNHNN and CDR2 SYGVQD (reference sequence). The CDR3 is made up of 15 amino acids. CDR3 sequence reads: CASSNFPLNTGELFF. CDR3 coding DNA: TGCGCCAGCAGTAACTTCCCCCTGAACACCGGGGAGCTGTTTTTT.

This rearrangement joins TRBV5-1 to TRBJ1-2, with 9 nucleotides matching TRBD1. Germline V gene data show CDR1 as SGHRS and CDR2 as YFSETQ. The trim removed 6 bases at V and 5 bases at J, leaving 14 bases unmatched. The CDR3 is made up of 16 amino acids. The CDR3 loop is CASTMDRGEGLYGYTF. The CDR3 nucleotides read TGCGCCAGCACGATGGACAGGGGAGAGGGTTTGTATGGCTACACCTTC.

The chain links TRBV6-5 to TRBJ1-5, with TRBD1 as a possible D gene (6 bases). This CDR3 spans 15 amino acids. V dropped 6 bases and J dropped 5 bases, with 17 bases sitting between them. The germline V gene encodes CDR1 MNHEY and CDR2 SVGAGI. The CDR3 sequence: CASSWAGAQDQPQHF. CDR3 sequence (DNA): TGTGCCAGCAGCTGGGCGGGGGCACAGGATCAGCCCCAGCATTTT.

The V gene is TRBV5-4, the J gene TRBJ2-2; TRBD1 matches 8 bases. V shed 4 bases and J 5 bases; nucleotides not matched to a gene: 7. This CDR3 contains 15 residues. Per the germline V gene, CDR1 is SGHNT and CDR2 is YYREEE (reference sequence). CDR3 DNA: TGTGCCAGCAGCGCAGACAGGGGAAAAACCGGGGAGCTGTTTTTT. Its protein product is CASSADRGKTGELFF.

CDR3 protein: CATSLSATNEKLFF. The DNA for the CDR3 is TGTGCCACCAGCTTAAGTGCAACTAATGAAAAACTGTTTTTT. This chain connects TRBV6-5 to TRBJ1-4; D is undetermined. Looked up from germline, CDR1 is MNHEY and CDR2 is SVGAGI. The V gene lost 10 bases and the J gene lost 0 bases, with 12 bases spanning the gap. The CDR3 has 14 amino acids.

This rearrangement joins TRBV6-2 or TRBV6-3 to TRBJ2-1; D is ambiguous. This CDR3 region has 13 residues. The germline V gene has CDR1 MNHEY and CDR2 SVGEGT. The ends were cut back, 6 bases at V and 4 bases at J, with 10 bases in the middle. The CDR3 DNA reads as TGTGCCAGCAGCCCTGGAGCTTACAATGAGCAGTTCTTC. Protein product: CASSPGAYNEQFF.

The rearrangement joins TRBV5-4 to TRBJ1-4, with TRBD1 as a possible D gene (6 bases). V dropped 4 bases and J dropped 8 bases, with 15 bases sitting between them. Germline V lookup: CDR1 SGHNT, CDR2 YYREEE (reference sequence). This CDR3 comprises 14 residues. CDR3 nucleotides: TGTGCCAGCAGCGGAGGGGGTATAGGGGAAAAACTGTTTTTT. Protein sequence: CASSGGGIGEKLFF. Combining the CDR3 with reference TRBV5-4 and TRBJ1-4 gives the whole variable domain ETGVTQSPTHLIKTRGQQVTLRCSSQSGHNTVSWYQQALGQGPQFIFQYYREEENGRGNFPPRFSGLQFPNYSSELNVNALELDDSALYLCASSGGGIGEKLFFGSGTQLSVL.

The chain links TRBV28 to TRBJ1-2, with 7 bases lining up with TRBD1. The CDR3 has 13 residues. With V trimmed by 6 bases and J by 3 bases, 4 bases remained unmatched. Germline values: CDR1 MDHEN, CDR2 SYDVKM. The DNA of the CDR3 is TGTGCCAGCAGACGGGACAGCGACTATGGCTACACCTTC. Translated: CASRRDSDYGYTF.

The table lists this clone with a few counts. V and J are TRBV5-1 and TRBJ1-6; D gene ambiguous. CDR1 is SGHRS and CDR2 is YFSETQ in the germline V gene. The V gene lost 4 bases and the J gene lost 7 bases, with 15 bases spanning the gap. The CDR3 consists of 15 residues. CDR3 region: CASSLGNILNSPLHF. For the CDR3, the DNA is TGCGCCAGCAGCCTGGGGAACATCCTCAATTCACCCCTCCACTTT.

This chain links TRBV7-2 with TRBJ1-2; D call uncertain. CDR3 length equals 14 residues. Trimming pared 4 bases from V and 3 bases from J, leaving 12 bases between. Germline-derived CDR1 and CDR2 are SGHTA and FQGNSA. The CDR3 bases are TGTGCCAGCAGCTCGGACCTGAGGGACTATGGCTACACCTTC. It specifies CASSSDLRDYGYTF. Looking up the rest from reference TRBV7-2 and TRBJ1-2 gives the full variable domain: GAGVSQSPSNKVTEKGKDVELRCDPISGHTALYWYRQSLGQGLEFLIYFQGNSAPDKSGLPSDRFSAERTGGSVSTLTIQRTQQEDSAVYLCASSSDLRDYGYTFGSGTRLTVV.

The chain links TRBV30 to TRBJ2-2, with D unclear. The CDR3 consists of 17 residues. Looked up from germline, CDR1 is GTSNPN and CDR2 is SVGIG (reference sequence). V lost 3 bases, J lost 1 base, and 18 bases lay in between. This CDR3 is CAWSPLRTFRNTGELFF. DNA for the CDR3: TGTGCCTGGAGCCCGCTTAGGACGTTTCGGAACACCGGGGAGCTGTTTTTT. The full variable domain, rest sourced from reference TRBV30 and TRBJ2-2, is SQTIHQWPATLVQPVGSPLSLECTVEGTSNPNLYWYRQAAGRGLQLLFYSVGIGQISSEVPQNLSASRPQDRQFILSSKKLLLSDSGFYLCAWSPLRTFRNTGELFFGEGSRLTVL.

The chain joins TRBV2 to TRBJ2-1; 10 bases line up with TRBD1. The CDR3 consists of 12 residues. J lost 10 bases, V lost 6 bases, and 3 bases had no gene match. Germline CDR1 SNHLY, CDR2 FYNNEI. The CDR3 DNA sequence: TGTGCCAGCAGAGACAGGGGGCCAGAGCAGTTCTTC. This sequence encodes CASRDRGPEQFF.

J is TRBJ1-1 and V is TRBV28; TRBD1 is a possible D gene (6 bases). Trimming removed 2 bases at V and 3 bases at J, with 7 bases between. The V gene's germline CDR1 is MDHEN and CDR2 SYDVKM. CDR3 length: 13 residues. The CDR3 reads CASSLNRDTEAFF. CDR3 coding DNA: TGTGCCAGCAGTTTAAACAGGGACACTGAAGCTTTCTTT.

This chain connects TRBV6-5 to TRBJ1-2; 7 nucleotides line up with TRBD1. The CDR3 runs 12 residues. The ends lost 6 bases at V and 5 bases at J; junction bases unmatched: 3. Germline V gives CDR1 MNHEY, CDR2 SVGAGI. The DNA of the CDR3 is TGTGCCAGCAGGGACAGGACATATGGCTACACCTTC. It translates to CASRDRTYGYTF.

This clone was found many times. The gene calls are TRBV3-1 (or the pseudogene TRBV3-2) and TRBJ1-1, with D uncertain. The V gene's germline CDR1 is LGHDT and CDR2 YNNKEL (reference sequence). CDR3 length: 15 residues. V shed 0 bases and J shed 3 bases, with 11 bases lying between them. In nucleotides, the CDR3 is TGTGCCAGCAGCCAAGACCCGAGCACCTACACTGAAGCTTTCTTT. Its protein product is CASSQDPSTYTEAFF.

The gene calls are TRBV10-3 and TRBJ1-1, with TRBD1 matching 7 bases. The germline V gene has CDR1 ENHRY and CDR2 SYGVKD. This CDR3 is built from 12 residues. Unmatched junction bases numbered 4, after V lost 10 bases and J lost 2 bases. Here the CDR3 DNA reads TGTGCCACAACAGGGGCTAACACTGAAGCTTTCTTT. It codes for CATTGANTEAFF.

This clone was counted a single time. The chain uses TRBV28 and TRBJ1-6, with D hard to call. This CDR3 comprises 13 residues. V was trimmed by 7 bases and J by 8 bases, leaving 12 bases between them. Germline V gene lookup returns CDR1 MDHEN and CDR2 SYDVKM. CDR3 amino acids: CASTVMVDSPLHF. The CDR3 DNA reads TGTGCCAGCACAGTGATGGTGGATTCACCCCTCCACTTT.

CDR3 amino acids: CASSLGTGGGEQYF. The CDR3 DNA sequence: TGTGCCAGCAGCTTGGGGACAGGAGGGGGCGAGCAGTACTTC. The V and J genes are TRBV5-4 and TRBJ2-7; tentative D call: TRBD1 (7 bases). V shed 0 bases and J shed 6 bases, with 13 bases lying between them. Per germline, CDR1 SGHNT and CDR2 YYREEE (reference sequence). The CDR3 has 14 residues.

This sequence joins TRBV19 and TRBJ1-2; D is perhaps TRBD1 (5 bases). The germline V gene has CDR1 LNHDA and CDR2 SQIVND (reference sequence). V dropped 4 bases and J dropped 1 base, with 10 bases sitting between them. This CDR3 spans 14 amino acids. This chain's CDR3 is CASSTRGGNYGYTF. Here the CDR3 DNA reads TGTGCCAGTAGTACCCGCGGGGGTAACTATGGCTACACCTTC.

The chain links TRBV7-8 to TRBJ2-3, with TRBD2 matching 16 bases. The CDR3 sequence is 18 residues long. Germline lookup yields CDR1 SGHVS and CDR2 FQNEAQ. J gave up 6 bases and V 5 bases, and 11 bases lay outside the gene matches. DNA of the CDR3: TGTGCCAGCAGCCGTAAGAGGGGACTAGCGGGGGGGCCCGATACGCAGTATTTT. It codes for CASSRKRGLAGGPDTQYF.

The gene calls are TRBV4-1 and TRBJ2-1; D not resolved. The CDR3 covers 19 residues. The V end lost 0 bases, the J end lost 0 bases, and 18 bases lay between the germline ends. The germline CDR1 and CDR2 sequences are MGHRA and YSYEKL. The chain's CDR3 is CASSQDSVQAGDSYNEQFF. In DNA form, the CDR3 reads TGCGCCAGCAGCCAAGATTCGGTGCAGGCAGGAGACTCCTACAATGAGCAGTTCTTC.

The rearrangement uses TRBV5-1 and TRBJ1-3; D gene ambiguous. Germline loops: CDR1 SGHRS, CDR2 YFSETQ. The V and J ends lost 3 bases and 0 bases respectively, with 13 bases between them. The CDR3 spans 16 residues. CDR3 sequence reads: CASSWTSTASGNTIYF. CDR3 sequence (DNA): TGCGCCAGCAGCTGGACTTCTACAGCCTCTGGAAACACCATATATTTT.

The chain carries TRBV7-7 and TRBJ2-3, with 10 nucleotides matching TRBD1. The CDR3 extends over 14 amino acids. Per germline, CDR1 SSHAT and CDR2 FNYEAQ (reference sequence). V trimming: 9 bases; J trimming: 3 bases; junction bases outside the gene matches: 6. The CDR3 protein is CASGTGEVTDTQYF. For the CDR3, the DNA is TGTGCCAGTGGGACAGGGGAGGTAACAGATACGCAGTATTTT.

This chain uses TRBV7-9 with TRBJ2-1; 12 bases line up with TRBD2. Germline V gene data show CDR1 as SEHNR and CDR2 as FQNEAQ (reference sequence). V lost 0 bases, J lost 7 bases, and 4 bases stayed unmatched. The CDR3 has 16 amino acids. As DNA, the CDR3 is TGTGCCAGCAGCTTAGCCCTAGCGGGAGGGCAAAATGAGCAGTTCTTC. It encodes CASSLALAGGQNEQFF.